This T cell receptor beta chain originates from a study of CD8 T cells in Susac syndrome. In contrast to the negatively isolated CD8+ and CD4+ T cells, TEMRA cells were FACS-enriched. Trimming removed 6 bases from V and 0 bases from J, with 21 bases in between. This CDR3 has 17 residues. With random hexamers, reverse transcription was performed on about 0.45 to 1 ug of RNA. TCRdb re-called the immunoSEQ multiplex PCR reads through MiXCR, storing one row per CDR3 protein. The table has fewer than 350,000 distinct CDR3 sequences, about 88% seen once. This chain connects TRBV12-3 or TRBV12-4 to TRBJ2-7, with D maybe TRBD2 (5 bases). This clonotype originated in a human donor with multiple sclerosis. Input material: CD8+ T cells from PBMCs. CDR3 region: CASSLANPGSDSYEQYF. CDR3 in DNA: TGTGCCAGCAGCTTGGCTAACCCGGGGTCAGACTCCTACGAGCAGTACTTC.